The 23 T cell receptor beta chains reported below all come from one sample, sequenced in a study of CD4+ T cells in melanoma. Sequencing was performed with immunoSEQ multiplex PCR; in TCRdb, only in-frame clones are kept and a portion is missing. This sample has thousands of clones, with about 50% found just once. Sequencing was done on a sample of cells from a culture (not recorded whether cultured in vitro). Receptor source: a human donor with melanoma.

This clone was observed a handful of times. The chain couples TRBV7-9 to TRBJ2-2, with TRBD1 as a possible D gene (5 bases). The germline V gene encodes CDR1 SEHNR and CDR2 FQNEAQ (reference sequence). V was shortened by 3 bases and J by 5 bases, with 7 bases between the two germline ends. The CDR3 covers 13 residues. In DNA form, the CDR3 reads TGTGCCAGCAGCTTGCAGGGAACCGGGGAGCTGTTTTTT. It yields the protein CASSLQGTGELFF.

The count of this clone is one. The genes are TRBV2 and TRBJ2-7; D is undetermined. This CDR3 region has 12 residues. V lost 8 bases, J lost 1 base, and 9 bases lay in between. Germline V CDR1 and CDR2: SNHLY, FYNNEI. The CDR3, as DNA: TGTGCCAGCTTCGAAAAGTCCTACGAGCAGTACTTC. Residues: CASFEKSYEQYF.

This clone has a handful of counts. This chain links TRBV9 with TRBJ1-6; tentative D call: TRBD1 (5 bases). Trimming stripped 0 bases from V and 5 bases from J, with 6 bases between. CDR3 size: 14 residues. CDR1 SGDLS and CDR2 YYNGEE come from the germline V gene. The CDR3 nucleotides are TGTGCCAGCAGCGTAGGGGGGGATAATTCACCCCTCCACTTT. This translates into CASSVGGDNSPLHF.

The CDR3 nucleotides read TGCGCCAGCAGCCAACAGCCAGGAAAAATCTCTGGGGCCAACGTCCTGACTTTC. It codes for CASSQQPGKISGANVLTF. V gene TRBV4-1 combines with J gene TRBJ2-6; D call uncertain. The CDR3 is made up of 18 amino acids. Trimming took off 2 bases at V and 0 bases at J, with 14 bases between the two ends. Germline CDR1 MGHRA, CDR2 YSYEKL.

This chain uses TRBV15 with TRBJ2-6; no firm D call. The V and J ends lost 1 base and 0 bases respectively, with 7 bases between them. The CDR3 consists of 16 residues. The germline CDR1 and CDR2 sequences are LNHNV and YYDKDF (reference sequence). This CDR3 reads CATSRVRSSGANVLTF. CDR3 coding DNA: TGTGCCACCAGCAGAGTAAGGAGCTCTGGGGCCAACGTCCTGACTTTC.

V and J are TRBV15 and TRBJ2-5; no reliable D call. Deletions cut 4 bases from V and 1 base from J, with 7 bases between. CDR3 length equals 13 residues. CDR1 is LNHNV and CDR2 is YYDKDF in the germline V gene (reference sequence). CDR3 sequence: CATSISSQETQYF. For the CDR3, the DNA is TGTGCCACCAGCATTAGCTCCCAAGAGACCCAGTACTTC.

The CDR3: CASQETGGGNTGELFF. For the CDR3, the DNA is TGCGCCAGCCAGGAGACAGGGGGCGGGAACACCGGGGAGCTGTTTTTT. The chain employs TRBV5-1 and TRBJ2-2; 10 nucleotides match TRBD1. Germline V lookup: CDR1 SGHRS, CDR2 YFSETQ. The CDR3 loop spans 16 amino acids. V was pared by 7 bases and J by 1 base, with 7 bases of the junction left unmatched.

The rearrangement links TRBV7-3 to TRBJ2-1; D is possibly TRBD1 or TRBD2 (6 bases each). Trimming removed 5 bases from V and 0 bases from J, with 11 bases in between. Germline V gene sequence: CDR1 SGHTA, CDR2 FQGTGA. This CDR3 region has 15 residues. This chain's CDR3 is CASSRGLGSYNEQFF. CDR3 sequence (DNA): TGTGCCAGCAGCCGGGGGCTAGGCTCCTACAATGAGCAGTTCTTC.

The rearrangement uses TRBV30 and TRBJ2-4, with a tentative D call TRBD2 (5 bases). The CDR3 is 13 amino acids. CDR1 and CDR2 (germline): GTSNPN, SVGIG (reference sequence). V dropped 0 bases and J dropped 3 bases, with 6 bases sitting between them. Written as DNA, the CDR3 is TGTGCCTGGAGTGTAGGGAGCAAAAACATTCAGTACTTC. Residues: CAWSVGSKNIQYF.

The chain recombines TRBV6-5 with TRBJ1-2; no clear D. This CDR3 is 13 amino acids long. Germline assignment: CDR1 MNHEY and CDR2 SVGAGI. Trimming pared 0 bases from V and 8 bases from J, leaving 10 bases between. CDR3 region: CASSYSAGRGYTF. The CDR3 DNA follows: TGTGCCAGCAGTTACTCCGCGGGGAGGGGCTACACCTTC.

The chain couples TRBV7-9 to TRBJ2-7; D is undetermined. Trimming shortened V by 4 bases and J by 0 bases, and 16 bases separated the two germline ends. Germline lookup yields CDR1 SEHNR and CDR2 FQNEAQ (reference sequence). The CDR3 has 16 amino acids. The CDR3 loop reads CASSSSEPGFSYEQYF. Here the CDR3 DNA reads TGTGCCAGCAGCTCCTCTGAGCCGGGCTTCTCCTACGAGCAGTACTTC.

The chain recombines TRBV6-5 with TRBJ2-2, with 8 bases fitting TRBD2. CDR1 and CDR2 (germline): MNHEY, SVGAGI. The J segment lost 4 bases and the V segment lost 8 bases, leaving 3 bases of the junction unmatched. The CDR3 totals 13 residues. The DNA for the CDR3 is TGTGCCAGCCGGGGGGGCCGCACCGGGGAGCTGTTTTTT. Translating gives CASRGGRTGELFF.

The CDR3 region is CASSETLNYGYTF. For the CDR3, the DNA is TGTGCCAGCAGTGAAACACTAAACTATGGCTACACCTTC. The chain links TRBV2 to TRBJ1-2; D is uncertain. Looked up from germline, CDR1 is SNHLY and CDR2 is FYNNEI. V gave up 2 bases and J gave up 2 bases, with 6 bases separating them. CDR3 size: 13 residues.

The chain uses TRBV5-1 and TRBJ1-6, with TRBD1 identical over 7 bases. Germline CDR1 SGHRS, CDR2 YFSETQ. The CDR3 has 15 residues. Unmatched junction bases numbered 8, after V lost 4 bases and J lost 7 bases. CDR3 region: CASSGTTGTNSPLHF. The CDR3 region has the DNA TGCGCCAGCAGCGGGACGACAGGGACGAATTCACCCCTCCACTTT.

The chain combines TRBV4-1 with TRBJ1-1, with 7 bases aligning to TRBD1. V dropped 1 base and J dropped 12; count of bases not matched to a gene: 8. CDR1 and CDR2 from the germline V gene are MGHRA and YSYEKL. The CDR3 spans 13 residues. The CDR3: CASSQADRDRTFF. DNA for the CDR3: TGCGCCAGCAGCCAAGCTGACAGGGATAGGACTTTCTTT.

The chain is built from TRBV6-1 and TRBJ1-5; the match to TRBD1 covers 7 bases. Germline values: CDR1 MNHNS, CDR2 SASEGT. CDR3 size: 14 residues. Trimming at V came to 4 bases and at J to 4 bases, leaving 4 bases not matched to a gene. Here the CDR3 reads CASSAQGPNQPQHF. As DNA, the CDR3 is TGTGCCAGCAGTGCACAGGGGCCAAATCAGCCCCAGCATTTT.

The rearrangement uses TRBV2 and TRBJ2-7; D not resolved. V lost 8 bases and J 2 bases, leaving 13 bases between the germline ends. Germline V CDR1 and CDR2: SNHLY, FYNNEI. The CDR3 runs to 13 residues. The CDR3 sequence is CASVTPLTYEQYF. The CDR3 nucleotides are TGTGCCAGCGTCACCCCGCTGACCTACGAGCAGTACTTC. The complete variable domain, with remaining parts taken from reference TRBV2 and TRBJ2-7, reads EPEVTQTPSHQVTQMGQEVILRCVPISNHLYFYWYRQILGQKVEFLVSFYNNEISEKSEIFDDQFSVERPDGSNFTLKIRSTKLEDSAMYFCASVTPLTYEQYFGPGTRLTVT.

J is TRBJ1-2 and V is TRBV29-1, with D unresolved. This CDR3 region has 14 residues. Per germline, CDR1 SQVTM and CDR2 ANQGSEA. V was trimmed by 8 bases and J by 8 bases, leaving 24 bases between them. The CDR3 protein is CSSTEILPLSGYTF. The CDR3 DNA sequence: TGCAGCTCAACAGAAATCCTCCCCTTATCCGGCTACACCTTC.

This clone was seen a few times. The chain employs TRBV6-1 and TRBJ1-6; 12 bases line up with TRBD1. This CDR3 has 15 amino acids. The trim removed 5 bases at V and 11 bases at J, leaving 7 bases unmatched. The germline V gene has CDR1 MNHNS and CDR2 SASEGT. CDR3 region: CASSRGGTGGPPLHF. The CDR3, as DNA: TGTGCCAGCAGTCGGGGGGGGACAGGGGGCCCACCCCTCCACTTT.

This chain joins TRBV29-1 and TRBJ1-2; D unresolved. Trimming shortened V by 7 bases and J by 0 bases, and 12 bases separated the two germline ends. The CDR3 has 13 amino acids. CDR1 is SQVTM and CDR2 is ANQGSEA in the germline V gene. The DNA of the CDR3 is TGCAGCGCCTCCACGGAGTCTAACTATGGCTACACCTTC. It yields the protein CSASTESNYGYTF.

This clone has a single count. The chain has TRBV5-6 and TRBJ1-4; TRBD1 is a possible D gene (5 bases). The CDR3 spans 16 residues. Trimming removed 4 bases at V and 3 bases at J, with 16 bases between. CDR1 and CDR2 (germline): SGHDT, YYEEEE. The DNA of the CDR3 is TGTGCCAGCAGCCCGCCCAGGGCTTGGGCTAATGAAAAACTGTTTTTT. Translation gives CASSPPRAWANEKLFF.

This chain connects TRBV5-1 to TRBJ2-3; D gene unclear. CDR3 length: 15 residues. V lost 0 bases to trimming and J lost 1 base, with 9 bases between them. From germline, CDR1 is SGHRS and CDR2 YFSETQ. CDR3 in amino acids: CASSLGARGTDTQYF. In DNA form, the CDR3 reads TGCGCCAGCAGCTTGGGTGCTAGAGGCACAGATACGCAGTATTTT.

The chain combines TRBV29-1 with TRBJ1-1; D unclear. The CDR3 runs 11 residues. CDR1 and CDR2 from the germline V gene are SQVTM and ANQGSEA. With 7 bases removed from V and 2 bases from J, the gap between germline ends came to 8 bases. The CDR3 nucleotides read TGCAGCGCCTTAGTCAACACTGAAGCTTTCTTT. Protein: CSALVNTEAFF.